The source of this TCR beta chain is a study of T cell responses to AZD1222 COVID-19 vaccine. Concerning this clone: The antigen is not known.

The CDR3 runs to 16 residues. Trimming cost V 4 bases and J 3 bases, with 18 bases left between them. CDR1 and CDR2 from the germline V gene are LNHDA and SQIVND (reference sequence). Overall study results and limits: Scientists sampled the repertoires only once the peak T cell response had passed. Just five or six AZD1222 recipients were seropositive at baseline. Clonal diversity was possibly underestimated; the donors were predominantly white British and more often female. Close to half of all spike-specific TCRs reportedly target regions of the variants that are unmutated.

Clones were sequenced by immunoSEQ multiplex PCR, and TCRdb holds only the in-frame ones, with some missing. The sample records 90,000 or so clones, about nine tenths being singletons. The chain combines TRBV19 with TRBJ1-2; D gene uncertain. This clonotype originated in an adult who received the AZD1222 COVID-19 vaccine. The sample consisted of peripheral blood, taken 28 days after the second AZD1222 dose. The CDR3: CASSTSYPGLDYGYTF. DNA of the CDR3: TGTGCCAGTAGTACTTCGTATCCGGGTTTGGACTATGGCTACACCTTC. The whole variable domain, remainder taken from reference TRBV19 and TRBJ1-2, is DGGITQSPKYLFRKEGQNVTLSCEQNLNHDAMYWYRQDPGQGLRLIYYSQIVNDFQKGDIAEGYSVSREKKESFPLTVTSAQKNPTAFYLCASSTSYPGLDYGYTFGSGTRLTVV.